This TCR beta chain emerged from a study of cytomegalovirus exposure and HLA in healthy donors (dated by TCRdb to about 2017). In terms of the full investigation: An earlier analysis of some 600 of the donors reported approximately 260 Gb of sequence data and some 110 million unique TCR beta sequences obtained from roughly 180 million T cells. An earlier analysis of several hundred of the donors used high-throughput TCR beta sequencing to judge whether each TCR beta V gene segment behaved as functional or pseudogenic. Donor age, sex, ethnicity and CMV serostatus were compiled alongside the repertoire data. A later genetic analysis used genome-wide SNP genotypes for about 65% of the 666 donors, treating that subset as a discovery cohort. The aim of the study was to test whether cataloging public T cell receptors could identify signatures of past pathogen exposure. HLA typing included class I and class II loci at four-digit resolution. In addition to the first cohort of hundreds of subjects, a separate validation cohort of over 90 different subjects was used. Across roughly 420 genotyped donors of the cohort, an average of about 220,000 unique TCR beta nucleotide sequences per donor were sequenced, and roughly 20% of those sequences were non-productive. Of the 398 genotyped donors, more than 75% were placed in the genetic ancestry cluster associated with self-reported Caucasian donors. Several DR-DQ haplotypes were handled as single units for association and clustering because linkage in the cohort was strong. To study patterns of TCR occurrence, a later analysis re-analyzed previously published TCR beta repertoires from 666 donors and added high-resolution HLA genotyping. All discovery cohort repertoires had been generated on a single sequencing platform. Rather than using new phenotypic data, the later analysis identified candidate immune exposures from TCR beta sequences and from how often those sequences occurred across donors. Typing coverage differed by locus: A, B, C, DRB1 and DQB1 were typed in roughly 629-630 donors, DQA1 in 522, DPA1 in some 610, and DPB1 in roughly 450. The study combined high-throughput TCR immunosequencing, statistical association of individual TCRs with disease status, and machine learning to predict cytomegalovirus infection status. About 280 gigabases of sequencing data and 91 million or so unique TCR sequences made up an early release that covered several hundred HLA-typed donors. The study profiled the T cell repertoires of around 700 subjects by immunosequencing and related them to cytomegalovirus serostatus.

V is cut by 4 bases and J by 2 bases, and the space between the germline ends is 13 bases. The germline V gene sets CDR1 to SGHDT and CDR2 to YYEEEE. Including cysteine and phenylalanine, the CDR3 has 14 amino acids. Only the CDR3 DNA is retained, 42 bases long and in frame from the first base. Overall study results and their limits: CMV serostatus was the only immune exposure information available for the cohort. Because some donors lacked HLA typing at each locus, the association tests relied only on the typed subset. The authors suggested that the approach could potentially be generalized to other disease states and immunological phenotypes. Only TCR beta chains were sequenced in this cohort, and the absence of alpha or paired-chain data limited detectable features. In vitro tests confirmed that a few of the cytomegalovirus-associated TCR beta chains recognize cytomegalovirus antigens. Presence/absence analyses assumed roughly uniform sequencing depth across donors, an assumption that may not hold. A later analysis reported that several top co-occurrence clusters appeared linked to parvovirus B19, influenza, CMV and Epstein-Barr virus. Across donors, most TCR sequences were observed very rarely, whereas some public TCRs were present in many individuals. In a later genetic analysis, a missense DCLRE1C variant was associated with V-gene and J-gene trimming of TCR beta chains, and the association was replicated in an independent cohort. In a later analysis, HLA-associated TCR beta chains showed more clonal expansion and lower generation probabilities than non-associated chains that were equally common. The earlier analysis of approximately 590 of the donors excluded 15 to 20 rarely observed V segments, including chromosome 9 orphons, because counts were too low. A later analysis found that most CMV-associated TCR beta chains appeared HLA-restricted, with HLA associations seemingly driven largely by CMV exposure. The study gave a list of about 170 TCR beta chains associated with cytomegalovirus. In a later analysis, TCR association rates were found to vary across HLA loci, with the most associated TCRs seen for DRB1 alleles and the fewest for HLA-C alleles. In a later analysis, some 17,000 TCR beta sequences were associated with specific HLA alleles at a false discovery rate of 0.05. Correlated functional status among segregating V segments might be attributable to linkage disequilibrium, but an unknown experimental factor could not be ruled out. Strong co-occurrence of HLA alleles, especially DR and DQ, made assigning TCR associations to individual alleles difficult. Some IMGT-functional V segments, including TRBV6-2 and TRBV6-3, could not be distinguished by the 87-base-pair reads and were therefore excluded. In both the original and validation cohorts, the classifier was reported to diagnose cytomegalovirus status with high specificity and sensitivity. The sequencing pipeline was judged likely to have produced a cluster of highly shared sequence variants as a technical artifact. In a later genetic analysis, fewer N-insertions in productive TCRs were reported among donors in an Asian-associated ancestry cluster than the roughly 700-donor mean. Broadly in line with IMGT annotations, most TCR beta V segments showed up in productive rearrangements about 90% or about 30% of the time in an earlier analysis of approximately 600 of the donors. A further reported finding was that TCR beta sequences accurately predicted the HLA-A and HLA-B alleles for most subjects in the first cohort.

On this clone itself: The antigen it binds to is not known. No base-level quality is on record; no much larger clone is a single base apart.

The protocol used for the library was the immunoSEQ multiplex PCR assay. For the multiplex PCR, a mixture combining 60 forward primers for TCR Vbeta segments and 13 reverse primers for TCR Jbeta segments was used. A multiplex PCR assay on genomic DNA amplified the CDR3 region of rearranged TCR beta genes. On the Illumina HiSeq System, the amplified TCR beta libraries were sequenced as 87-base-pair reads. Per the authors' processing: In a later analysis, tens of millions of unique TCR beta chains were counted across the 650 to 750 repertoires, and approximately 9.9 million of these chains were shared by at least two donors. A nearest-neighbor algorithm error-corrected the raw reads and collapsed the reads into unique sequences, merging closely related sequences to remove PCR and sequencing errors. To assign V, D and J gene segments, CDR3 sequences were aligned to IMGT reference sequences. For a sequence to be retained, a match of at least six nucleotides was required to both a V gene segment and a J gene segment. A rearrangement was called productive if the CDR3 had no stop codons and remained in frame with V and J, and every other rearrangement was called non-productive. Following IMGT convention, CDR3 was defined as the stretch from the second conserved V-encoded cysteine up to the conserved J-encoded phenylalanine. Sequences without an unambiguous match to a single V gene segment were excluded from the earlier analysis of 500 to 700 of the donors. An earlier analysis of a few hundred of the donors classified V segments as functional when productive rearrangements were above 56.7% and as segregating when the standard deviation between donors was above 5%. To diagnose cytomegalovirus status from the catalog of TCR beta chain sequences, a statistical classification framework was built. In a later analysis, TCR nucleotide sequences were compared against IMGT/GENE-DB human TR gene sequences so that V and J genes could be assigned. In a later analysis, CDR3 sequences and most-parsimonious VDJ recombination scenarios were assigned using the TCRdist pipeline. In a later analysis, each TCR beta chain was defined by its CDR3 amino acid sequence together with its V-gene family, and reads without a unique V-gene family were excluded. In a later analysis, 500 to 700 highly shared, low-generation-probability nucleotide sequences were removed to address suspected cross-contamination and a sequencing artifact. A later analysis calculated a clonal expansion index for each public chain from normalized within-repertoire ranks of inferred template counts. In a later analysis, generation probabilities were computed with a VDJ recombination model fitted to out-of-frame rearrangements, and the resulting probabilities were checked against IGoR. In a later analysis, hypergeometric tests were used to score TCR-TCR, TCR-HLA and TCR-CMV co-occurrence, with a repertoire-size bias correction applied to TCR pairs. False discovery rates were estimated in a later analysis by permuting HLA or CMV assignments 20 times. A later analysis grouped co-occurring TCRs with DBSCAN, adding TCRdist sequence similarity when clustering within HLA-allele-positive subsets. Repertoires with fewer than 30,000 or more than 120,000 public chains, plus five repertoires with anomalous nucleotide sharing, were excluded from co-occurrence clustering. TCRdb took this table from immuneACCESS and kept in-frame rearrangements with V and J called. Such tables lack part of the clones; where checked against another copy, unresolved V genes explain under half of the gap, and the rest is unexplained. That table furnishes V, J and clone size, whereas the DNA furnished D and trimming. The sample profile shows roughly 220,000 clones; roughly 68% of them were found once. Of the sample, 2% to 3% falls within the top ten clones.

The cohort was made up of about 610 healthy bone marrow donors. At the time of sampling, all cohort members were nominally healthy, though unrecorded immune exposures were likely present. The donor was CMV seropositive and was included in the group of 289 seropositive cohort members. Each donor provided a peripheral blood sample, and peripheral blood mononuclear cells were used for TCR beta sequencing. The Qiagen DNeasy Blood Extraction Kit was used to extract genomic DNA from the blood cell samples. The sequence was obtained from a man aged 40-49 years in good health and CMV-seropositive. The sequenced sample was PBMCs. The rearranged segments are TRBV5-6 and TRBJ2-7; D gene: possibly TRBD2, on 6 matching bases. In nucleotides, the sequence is TGTGCCAGCAGCCGCGTTCGGACTACCTACGAGCAGTACTTC. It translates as CASSRVRTTYEQYF.